The 23 T cell receptor beta chains below come from one sample, sequenced in a study of metastatic and nonmetastatic thyroid tumors. Patients were all untreated before their thyroid surgery. From the PCR reads, TCRdb re-called clones with MiXCR. The top ten hold roughly 32% of the sample, which has some 30,000 clones, roughly 30% seen once. The sample comprised blood. These receptors all come from a female donor with papillary thyroid cancer or a benign thyroid nodule (not recorded which). Some clones in this sample may be carry-over from other donors' samples.

This clone was counted between two and nine times. The J gene is TRBJ1-5, the V gene TRBV28, with D possibly matching TRBD1 (5 bases). Deletions cut 4 bases from V and 4 bases from J, with 14 bases between. CDR1 is MDHEN and CDR2 is SYDVKM in the germline V gene. The CDR3 runs 15 residues. CDR3 residues: CASSSLRRVNQPQHF. The CDR3 DNA sequence: TGTGCCAGCAGTTCCCTGCGCAGGGTTAATCAGCCCCAGCATTTT.

Many counts were recorded for this clone. The CDR3 reads CASSGESYSDTQYF. The DNA for the CDR3 is TGTGCCAGCAGCGGAGAGTCTTACTCAGATACGCAGTATTTT. The rearrangement links TRBV6-2 or TRBV6-3 to TRBJ2-3, with unresolved D. The CDR3 extends over 14 amino acids. CDR1 and CDR2 (germline): MNHEY, SVGEGT. Deletions cut 6 bases from V and 4 bases from J, with 14 bases between.

By share, this clone counts as medium-sized. V gene TRBV18 combines with J gene TRBJ2-7; 8 positions agree with TRBD2. The V gene end was trimmed by 0 bases and the J gene end by 7 bases; junction bases not matched to a gene: 8. The germline V gene encodes CDR1 KGHSH and CDR2 LQKENI. The CDR3 spans 15 residues. CDR3 in DNA: TGTGCCAGCTCACCACCCACAGCGGGAGTACGTGAGCAGTACTTC. The encoded protein is CASSPPTAGVREQYF.

This clone is medium-sized (0.01 to 0.1%) within its sample. The V call is TRBV25-1, the J call TRBJ2-1; 9 positions agree with TRBD2. Per germline, CDR1 MGHDK and CDR2 SYGVNS. The V gene end was trimmed by 3 bases and the J gene end by 6 bases; junction bases not matched to a gene: 6. The CDR3 is made up of 15 amino acids. This chain's CDR3 is CASSDIAGESNEQFF. DNA of the CDR3: TGTGCCAGCAGTGACATAGCGGGAGAGAGCAATGAGCAGTTCTTC.

This clone was observed a handful of times. The CDR3 carries no conserved terminal phenylalanine or tryptophan, so it likely arises from a read error. J is TRBJ2-3 and V is TRBV28; D tentatively reads TRBD1 or TRBD2 (5 bases each). Germline CDR1 MDHEN, CDR2 SYDVKM. The CDR3 consists of 16 residues. CDR3 nucleotide sequence: TGTGCCACCAGTTTTATCGGGGCTACTAGCACAGATACGCAGTATTGT. This codes for CATSFIGATSTDTQYC.

This clone has a handful of counts. A single base separates this from a much larger clone, so it may be a read error. The chain is built from TRBV7-9 and TRBJ2-1; D gene uncertain. Germline values: CDR1 SEHNR, CDR2 FQNEAQ (reference sequence). CDR3 length: 13 residues. The germline V and J ends were trimmed by 5 bases and 7 bases, with 12 bases remaining between them. The CDR3, as DNA: TGTGCCAGCAGCCAAGCTCAGTGGAATGAGCAGTTCTTC. It yields the protein CASSQAQWNEQFF. Using reference TRBV7-9 and TRBJ2-1 for the parts outside the CDR3, the full variable domain is DTGVSQNPRHKITKRGQNVTFRCDPISEHNRLYWYRQTLGQGPEFLTYFQNEAQLEKSRLLSDRFSAERPKGSFSTLEIQRTEQGDSAMYLCASSQAQWNEQFFGPGTRLTVL.

This clone was picked up many times. V and J are TRBV20-1 and TRBJ2-3, with no clear D. CDR3 size: 13 residues. Germline V CDR1 and CDR2: DFQATT, SNEGSKA (reference sequence). V was pared by 5 bases and J by 7 bases, with 16 bases between. This CDR3 is CSAEGRAFYTQYF. The CDR3 nucleotides are TGCAGTGCTGAAGGCAGAGCCTTTTATACGCAGTATTTT.

This clone was seen ten or more times. This chain uses TRBV11-2 with TRBJ1-3; no firm D call. The germline gives CDR1 SGHAT, CDR2 FQNNGV. Trimming shortened V by 3 bases and J by 0 bases, and 18 bases separated the two germline ends. This CDR3 is 18 amino acids long. This CDR3 reads CASSFEVGPPSSGNTIYF. Here the CDR3 DNA reads TGTGCCAGCAGCTTTGAAGTAGGGCCTCCGAGCTCTGGAAACACCATATATTTT.

The V and J genes are TRBV19 and TRBJ2-1, with TRBD1 matching 11 bases. Germline values: CDR1 LNHDA, CDR2 SQIVND (reference sequence). The CDR3 totals 13 residues. V was clipped by 3 bases and J by 8 bases; unmatched bases: 0. The CDR3 region has the DNA TGTGCCAGTAGTATGGGACAGGGGGATGAGCAGTTCTTC. Translating gives CASSMGQGDEQFF.

This clone has more than one count but fewer than ten. The V gene is TRBV27, the J gene TRBJ1-5; 12 bases are a match to TRBD1. The length of the CDR3 is 15 residues. V was clipped by 5 bases and J by 7 bases; unmatched bases: 6. Germline CDR1 and CDR2: MNHEY and SMNVEV (reference sequence). The CDR3 region has the DNA TGTGCCAGCAGTCCGGGACAGGGGGCGGGGCAGCCCCAGCATTTT. This encodes CASSPGQGAGQPQHF.

A few counts support this clone. This rearrangement joins TRBV6-5 to TRBJ2-1; D might be TRBD1 (5 bases). Germline V gene lookup returns CDR1 MNHEY and CDR2 SVGAGI. CDR3 size: 15 residues. The germline V and J ends were trimmed by 1 base and 7 bases, with 14 bases remaining between them. This CDR3 reads CASSYWAQGGNEQFF. The CDR3 bases are TGTGCCAGCAGTTACTGGGCGCAGGGCGGAAATGAGCAGTTCTTC.

V gene TRBV6-1 combines with J gene TRBJ1-1; possibly TRBD1 for D (6 bases). Trimming pared 4 bases from V and 10 bases from J, leaving 13 bases between. This CDR3 has 12 residues. Germline V gene lookup returns CDR1 MNHNS and CDR2 SASEGT. The CDR3 DNA sequence: TGTGCCAGCAGTGGGACAGTAGAGGGAGCTTTCTTT. Amino acids: CASSGTVEGAFF.

This clone has ten or more counts. The chain carries TRBV9 and TRBJ2-7; 8 nucleotides align to TRBD1. The junction had 7 bases not matched to a gene; V was cut back by 2 bases and J by 6 bases. This CDR3 contains 14 residues. CDR1 is SGDLS and CDR2 is YYNGEE in the germline V gene. The CDR3 region is CASSVTGVGGEQYF. The DNA of the CDR3 is TGTGCCAGCAGCGTGACAGGGGTTGGAGGCGAGCAGTACTTC.

This clone has at least ten counts. In nucleotides, the CDR3 is TGTGCCAGCAGTCCCTCCACAGATACGCAGTATTTT. As protein: CASSPSTDTQYF. The chain recombines TRBV28 with TRBJ2-3; no clear D gene. The CDR3 extends over 12 amino acids. V lost 5 bases to trimming and J lost 2 bases, with 5 bases between them. From germline, CDR1 is MDHEN and CDR2 SYDVKM.

The rearrangement uses TRBV9 and TRBJ2-1, with D maybe TRBD2 (6 bases). This CDR3 region has 15 residues. From germline, CDR1 is SGDLS and CDR2 YYNGEE. The V end was cut by 3 bases, the J end by 2 bases, with 12 bases between. CDR3 sequence reads: CASSGRESAYNEQFF. The CDR3 DNA sequence: TGTGCCAGCAGCGGGAGGGAATCGGCCTACAATGAGCAGTTCTTC.

This clone was observed at least ten times. The rearrangement links TRBV3-1 to TRBJ1-1; 8 bases line up with TRBD1. The CDR3 is 17 residues long. Germline V gives CDR1 LGHDT, CDR2 YNNKEL (reference sequence). J lost 2 bases, V lost 7 bases, and 15 bases had no gene match. CDR3 residues: CASTVQGAGSTNTEAFF. CDR3 DNA: TGTGCCAGCACTGTTCAGGGGGCGGGTTCCACAAACACTGAAGCTTTCTTT.

This clone has at least ten counts. V gene TRBV5-1 combines with J gene TRBJ2-1; the match to TRBD2 covers 13 bases. This CDR3 has 14 residues. V lost 6 bases and J lost 7; bases outside the gene matches: 4. CDR1 and CDR2 (germline): SGHRS, YFSETQ. The CDR3 here is CASKGLAGENEQFF. CDR3 sequence (DNA): TGCGCCAGCAAAGGACTAGCGGGAGAGAATGAGCAGTTCTTC.

At least ten counts were recorded for this clone. The chain links TRBV5-1 to TRBJ2-7; 7 bases match TRBD2. CDR3 length equals 13 residues. Germline assignment: CDR1 SGHRS and CDR2 YFSETQ. The ends lost 0 bases at V and 5 bases at J; junction bases unmatched: 2. The CDR3 sequence: CASSLGEGHEQYF. In DNA, the CDR3 is TGCGCCAGCAGCTTGGGGGAGGGCCACGAGCAGTACTTC.

This clone was detected only a few times. This rearrangement joins TRBV19 to TRBJ1-4; the match to TRBD1 covers 7 bases. V trimming: 7 bases; J trimming: 6 bases; junction bases outside the gene matches: 2. The CDR3 is made up of 12 amino acids. CDR1 and CDR2 (germline): LNHDA, SQIVND (reference sequence). CDR3: CASNDRDEKLFF. The CDR3, as DNA: TGTGCCAGTAATGACAGGGATGAAAAACTGTTTTTT.

As regards this clone: A junction boundary mismatches the germline segment, possibly from a read error. The rearrangement joins TRBV6-5 to TRBJ2-7; 9 nucleotides line up with TRBD2. Germline CDR1 and CDR2: MNHEY and SVGAGI. The CDR3 totals 15 residues. CDR3: CASSSGTSRSYELYF. In nucleotides, the CDR3 is TGTGCCAGCAGTTCCGGGACTAGCCGATCCTACGAGCTGTACTTC.

At least ten counts were recorded for this clone. The chain is built from TRBV29-1 and TRBJ2-1, with 7 positions matching TRBD1. Trimming at V came to 5 bases and at J to 3 bases, leaving 19 bases not matched to a gene. The germline CDR1 and CDR2 sequences are SQVTM and ANQGSEA. The CDR3 is 18 residues long. The CDR3 DNA follows: TGCAGCGTTCTAGGGACAGCCAGGGGAGAGGGTAACTACAATGAGCAGTTCTTC. This translates into CSVLGTARGEGNYNEQFF.

This sequence joins TRBV12-5 and TRBJ1-2; possible D gene TRBD1, 5 bases. Germline V CDR1 and CDR2: LGHNT, FRNRAP. With 9 bases removed from V and 6 bases from J, the gap between germline ends came to 17 bases. This CDR3 is 13 amino acids long. The CDR3 loop is CARGLGRCDGYTF. The CDR3 nucleotides read TGTGCTAGGGGCCTGGGGCGGTGCGATGGCTACACCTTC.

The chain recombines TRBV20-1 with TRBJ2-7, with 10 bases fitting TRBD2. The CDR3 is made up of 13 amino acids. The germline CDR1 and CDR2 sequences are DFQATT and SNEGSKA (reference sequence). CDR3 sequence: CSPTSGIPYEQYF. For the CDR3, the DNA is TGCAGCCCCACTAGCGGGATCCCCTACGAGCAGTACTTC.